This T cell receptor beta chain was sequenced during a study of metastatic and nonmetastatic thyroid tumors (dated by TCRdb to about 2020). Concerning the study at large: The researchers compared repertoires between peripheral blood samples and tumor or nodule tissue samples from patients with malignant or benign thyroid disease.

No patient had received any treatment before thyroid surgery. Using T-cell receptor beta sequencing, the study looked back at clinical samples from patients collected from about 2012 to 2018. General study outcomes and caveats: TCR beta diversity was reported as significantly higher in malignant tumors than in benign nodules, in both blood and tumor samples.

The library was obtained by PCR. The sample was run on an Illumina HiSeq 4000. High-throughput sequencing was used to profile the CDR3 region of the TCR beta-chain in every patient. As for the authors' bioinformatics: CDR3 differences across clinicopathological groups were used to build a classifier for discriminating distant-metastatic papillary thyroid cancer patients. To measure repertoire diversity the researchers used the Shannon index, while the Morisita-Horn index served to gauge how similar the tumor and blood repertoires were. TCRdb redid the processing of the public reads, applying fastp at Q25 and MiXCR, and retained in-frame beta chains. It is TCRdb's table, rather than the study itself, that gives the V and J calls and clone size. Present in this sample are several thousand clones, 2.5% to 3.5% of which were seen just once. Clones ranked in the top ten supply 16% of the sample. In this sample, this clone turned up many times. Its binding antigen is unknown. There are no base qualities to consult, and no much larger clone falls within one base.

As encoded in the germline V gene, CDR1 is SGHDT while CDR2 is YYEEEE. The CDR3 numbers 13 residues from cysteine through phenylalanine. CDR3 DNA is the only sequence kept; it has 39 bases, read in frame from the first base. Deletion took 5 bases off V and 7 bases off J, with a span of 16 bases between the germline ends. The chain uses TRBV5-6 and TRBJ2-7, and possibly TRBD1, on 6 matching bases. This clonotype was sampled from a female donor with papillary thyroid cancer or a benign thyroid nodule (not recorded which). Some clones in this sample may be carry-over from other donors' samples. Source material: tumor tissue. The nucleotide sequence reads TGTGCCAGCAGGCGAACAGGGTCGGGGGAGCAGTACTTC. It translates to CASRRTGSGEQYF.